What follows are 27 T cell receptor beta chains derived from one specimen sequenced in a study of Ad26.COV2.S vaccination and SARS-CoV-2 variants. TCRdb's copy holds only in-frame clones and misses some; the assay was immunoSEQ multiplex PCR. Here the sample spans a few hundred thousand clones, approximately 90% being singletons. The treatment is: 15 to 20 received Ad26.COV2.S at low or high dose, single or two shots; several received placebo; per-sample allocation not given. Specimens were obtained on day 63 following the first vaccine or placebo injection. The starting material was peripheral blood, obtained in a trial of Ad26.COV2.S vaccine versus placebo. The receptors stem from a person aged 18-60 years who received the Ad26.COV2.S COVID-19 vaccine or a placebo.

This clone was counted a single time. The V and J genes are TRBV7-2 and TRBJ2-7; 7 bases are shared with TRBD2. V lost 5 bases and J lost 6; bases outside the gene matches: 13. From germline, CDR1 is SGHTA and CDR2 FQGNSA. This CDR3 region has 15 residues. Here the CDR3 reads CASSGRLGAGSEQYF. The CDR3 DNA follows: TGTGCCAGCAGCGGGAGGCTGGGAGCGGGGTCCGAGCAGTACTTC.

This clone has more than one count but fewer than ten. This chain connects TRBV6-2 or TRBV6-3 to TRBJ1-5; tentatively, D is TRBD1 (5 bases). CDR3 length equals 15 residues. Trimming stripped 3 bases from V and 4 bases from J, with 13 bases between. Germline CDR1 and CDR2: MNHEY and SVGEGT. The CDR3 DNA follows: TGTGCCAGCAGTTATACGGGGACGGTTAATCAGCCCCAGCATTTT. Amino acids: CASSYTGTVNQPQHF.

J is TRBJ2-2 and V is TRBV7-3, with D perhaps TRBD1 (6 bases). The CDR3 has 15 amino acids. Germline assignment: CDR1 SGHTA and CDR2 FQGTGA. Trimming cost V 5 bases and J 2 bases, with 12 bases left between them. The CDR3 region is CASSPRTANTGELFF. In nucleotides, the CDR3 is TGTGCCAGCAGCCCACGGACAGCTAACACCGGGGAGCTGTTTTTT. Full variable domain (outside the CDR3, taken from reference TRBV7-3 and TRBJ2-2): GAGVSQTPSNKVTEKGKYVELRCDPISGHTALYWYRQSLGQGPEFLIYFQGTGAADDSGLPNDRFFAVRPEGSVSTLKIQRTERGDSAVYLCASSPRTANTGELFFGEGSRLTVL.

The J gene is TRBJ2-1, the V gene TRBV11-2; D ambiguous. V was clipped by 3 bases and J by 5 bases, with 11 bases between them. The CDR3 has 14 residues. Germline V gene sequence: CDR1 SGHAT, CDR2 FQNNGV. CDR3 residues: CASSFYDSHNEQFF. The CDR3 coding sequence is TGTGCCAGCAGCTTTTATGACTCACACAATGAGCAGTTCTTC.

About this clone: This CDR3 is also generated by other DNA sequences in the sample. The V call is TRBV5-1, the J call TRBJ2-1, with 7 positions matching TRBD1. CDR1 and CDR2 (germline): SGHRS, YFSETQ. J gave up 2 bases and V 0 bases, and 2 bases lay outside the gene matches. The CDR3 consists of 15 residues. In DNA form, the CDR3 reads TGCGCCAGCAGCTTGGGCCAGGGGGCCTACAATGAGCAGTTCTTC. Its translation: CASSLGQGAYNEQFF.

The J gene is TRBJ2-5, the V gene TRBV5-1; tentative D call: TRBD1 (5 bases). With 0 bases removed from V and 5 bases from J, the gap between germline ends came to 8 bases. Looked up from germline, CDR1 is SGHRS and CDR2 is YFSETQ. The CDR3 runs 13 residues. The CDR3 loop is CASSLGGWETQYF. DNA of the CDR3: TGCGCCAGCAGCTTGGGGGGCTGGGAGACCCAGTACTTC.

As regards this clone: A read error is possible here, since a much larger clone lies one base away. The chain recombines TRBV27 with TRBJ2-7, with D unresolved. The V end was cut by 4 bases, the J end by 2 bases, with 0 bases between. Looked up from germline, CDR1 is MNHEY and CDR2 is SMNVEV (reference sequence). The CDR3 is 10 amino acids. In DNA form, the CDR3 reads TGTGCCAGCAGTTCCTACGAGCAGTACTTC. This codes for CASSSYEQYF.

In nucleotides, the CDR3 is TGTGCCAGTAGTATATGGGACAGGGAATGGGGTAAGGATGAGGGGTCAGAGACTAACTATGGCTACACCTTC. It encodes CASSIWDREWGKDEGSETNYGYTF. The genes are TRBV19 and TRBJ1-2; TRBD1 matches at 9 bases. The CDR3 spans 24 residues. CDR1 LNHDA and CDR2 SQIVND come from the germline V gene (reference sequence). With 2 bases clipped from V and 0 bases from J, the junction kept 28 bases outside the gene matches. Drawing the rest from reference TRBV19 and TRBJ1-2, the complete variable domain is DGGITQSPKYLFRKEGQNVTLSCEQNLNHDAMYWYRQDPGQGLRLIYYSQIVNDFQKGDIAEGYSVSREKKESFPLTVTSAQKNPTAFYLCASSIWDREWGKDEGSETNYGYTFGSGTRLTVV.

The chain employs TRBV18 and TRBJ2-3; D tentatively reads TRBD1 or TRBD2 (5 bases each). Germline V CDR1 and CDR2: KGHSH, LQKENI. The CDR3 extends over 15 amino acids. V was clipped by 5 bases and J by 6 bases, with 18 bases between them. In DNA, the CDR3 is TGTGCCAGCTCAGACCTCGGGGCAATGCCGGATACGCAGTATTTT. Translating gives CASSDLGAMPDTQYF.

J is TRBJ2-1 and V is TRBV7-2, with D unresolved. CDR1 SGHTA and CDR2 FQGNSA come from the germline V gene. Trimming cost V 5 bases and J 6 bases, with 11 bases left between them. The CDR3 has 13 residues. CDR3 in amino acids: CASSLGLGNEQFF. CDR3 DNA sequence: TGTGCCAGCAGCCTAGGTCTCGGCAATGAGCAGTTCTTC.

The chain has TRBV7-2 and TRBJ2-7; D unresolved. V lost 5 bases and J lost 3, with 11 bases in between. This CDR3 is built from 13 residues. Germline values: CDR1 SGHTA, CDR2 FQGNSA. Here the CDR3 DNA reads TGTGCCAGCAGCGTTTCCCAAGTCTACGAGCAGTACTTC. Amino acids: CASSVSQVYEQYF. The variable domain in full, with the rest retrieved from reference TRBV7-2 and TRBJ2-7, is GAGVSQSPSNKVTEKGKDVELRCDPISGHTALYWYRQSLGQGLEFLIYFQGNSAPDKSGLPSDRFSAERTGGSVSTLTIQRTQQEDSAVYLCASSVSQVYEQYFGPGTRLTVT.

CDR3 region: CATSDGQGIAYEQYF. The CDR3 coding sequence is TGTGCCACCAGTGACGGACAGGGGATTGCCTACGAGCAGTACTTC. The chain links TRBV24-1 to TRBJ2-7; TRBD1 matches 9 bases. V shed 4 bases, J shed 2 bases, and the junction held 5 bases outside the gene matches. Germline CDR1 is KGHDR and CDR2 is SFDVKD. CDR3 length: 15 residues.

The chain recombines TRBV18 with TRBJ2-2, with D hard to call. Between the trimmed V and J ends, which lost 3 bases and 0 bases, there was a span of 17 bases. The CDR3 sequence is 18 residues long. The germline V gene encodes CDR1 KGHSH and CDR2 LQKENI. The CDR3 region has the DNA TGTGCCAGCTCACCCCGCAGTACCGGGTTCGCGAACACCGGGGAGCTGTTTTTT. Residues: CASSPRSTGFANTGELFF. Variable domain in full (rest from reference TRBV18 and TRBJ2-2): NAGVMQNPRHLVRRRGQEARLRCSPMKGHSHVYWYRQLPEEGLKFMVYLQKENIIDESGMPKERFSAEFPKEGPSILRIQQVVRGDSAAYFCASSPRSTGFANTGELFFGEGSRLTVL.

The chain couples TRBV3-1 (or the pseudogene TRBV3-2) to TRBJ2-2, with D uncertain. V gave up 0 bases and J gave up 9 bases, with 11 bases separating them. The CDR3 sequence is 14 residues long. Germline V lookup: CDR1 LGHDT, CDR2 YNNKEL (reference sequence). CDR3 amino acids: CASSQDYGVRELFF. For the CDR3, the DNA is TGTGCCAGCAGCCAAGATTATGGGGTCAGGGAGCTGTTTTTT.

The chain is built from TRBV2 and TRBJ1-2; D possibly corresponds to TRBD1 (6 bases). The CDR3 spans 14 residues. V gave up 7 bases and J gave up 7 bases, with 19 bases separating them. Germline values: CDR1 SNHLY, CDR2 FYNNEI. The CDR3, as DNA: TGTGCCAGCATGAGGGACAAGCCCATTGCTGGCTACACCTTC. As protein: CASMRDKPIAGYTF.

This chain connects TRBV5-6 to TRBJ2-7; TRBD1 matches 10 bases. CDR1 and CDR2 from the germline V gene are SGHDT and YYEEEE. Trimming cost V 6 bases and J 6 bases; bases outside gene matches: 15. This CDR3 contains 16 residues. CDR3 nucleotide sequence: TGTGCCAGCACCCCCGGAGGGGGACAGGGGATAAGCGAGCAGTACTTC. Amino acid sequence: CASTPGGGQGISEQYF.

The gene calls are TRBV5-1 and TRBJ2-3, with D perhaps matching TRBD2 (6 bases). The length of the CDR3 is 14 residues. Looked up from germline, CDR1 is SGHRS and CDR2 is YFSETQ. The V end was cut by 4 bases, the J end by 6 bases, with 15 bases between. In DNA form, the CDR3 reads TGCGCCAGCAGCCCTGACTGGGGGAGGGATACGCAGTATTTT. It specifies CASSPDWGRDTQYF. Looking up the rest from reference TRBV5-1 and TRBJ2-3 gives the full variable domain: KAGVTQTPRYLIKTRGQQVTLSCSPISGHRSVSWYQQTPGQGLQFLFEYFSETQRNKGNFPGRFSGRQFSNSRSEMNVSTLELGDSALYLCASSPDWGRDTQYFGPGTRLTVL.

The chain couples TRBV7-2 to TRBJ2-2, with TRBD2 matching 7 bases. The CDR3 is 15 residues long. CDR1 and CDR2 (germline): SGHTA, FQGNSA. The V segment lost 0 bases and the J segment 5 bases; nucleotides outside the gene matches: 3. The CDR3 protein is CASSLASSGTGELFF. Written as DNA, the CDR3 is TGTGCCAGCAGCTTAGCGTCTAGCGGTACCGGGGAGCTGTTTTTT.

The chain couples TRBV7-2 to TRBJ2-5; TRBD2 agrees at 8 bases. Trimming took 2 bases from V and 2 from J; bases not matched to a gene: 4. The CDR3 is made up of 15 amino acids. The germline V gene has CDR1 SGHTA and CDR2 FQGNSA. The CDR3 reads CASSLPGLEQETQYF. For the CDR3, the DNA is TGTGCCAGCAGCTTACCGGGACTAGAACAAGAGACCCAGTACTTC.

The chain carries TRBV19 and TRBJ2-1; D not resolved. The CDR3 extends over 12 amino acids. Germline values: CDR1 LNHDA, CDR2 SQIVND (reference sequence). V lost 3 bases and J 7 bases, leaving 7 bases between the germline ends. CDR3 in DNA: TGTGCCAGTAGTATCGGCGGTAATGAGCAGTTCTTC. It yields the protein CASSIGGNEQFF.

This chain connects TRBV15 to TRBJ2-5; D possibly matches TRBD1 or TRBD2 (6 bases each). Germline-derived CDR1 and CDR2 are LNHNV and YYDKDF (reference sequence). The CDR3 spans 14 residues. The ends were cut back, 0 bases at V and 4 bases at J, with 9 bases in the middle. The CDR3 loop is CATSRDGGGETQYF. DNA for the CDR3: TGTGCCACCAGCAGAGATGGAGGGGGAGAGACCCAGTACTTC.

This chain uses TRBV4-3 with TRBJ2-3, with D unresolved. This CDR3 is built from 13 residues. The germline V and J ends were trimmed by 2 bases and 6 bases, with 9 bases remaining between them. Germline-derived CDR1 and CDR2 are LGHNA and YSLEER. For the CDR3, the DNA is TGCGCCAGCAGCCAACGTGGGTTGGATACGCAGTATTTT. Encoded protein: CASSQRGLDTQYF.

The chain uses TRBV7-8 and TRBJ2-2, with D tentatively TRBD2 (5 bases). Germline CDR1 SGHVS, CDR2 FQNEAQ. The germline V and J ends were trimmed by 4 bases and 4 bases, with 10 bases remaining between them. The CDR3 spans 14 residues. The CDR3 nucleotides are TGTGCCAGCAGCTACCGGGAAGCCACCGGGGAGCTGTTTTTT. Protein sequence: CASSYREATGELFF. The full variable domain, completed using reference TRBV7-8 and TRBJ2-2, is GAGVSQSPRYKVAKRGQDVALRCDPISGHVSLFWYQQALGQGPEFLTYFQNEAQLDKSGLPSDRFFAERPEGSVSTLKIQRTQQEDSAVYLCASSYREATGELFFGEGSRLTVL.

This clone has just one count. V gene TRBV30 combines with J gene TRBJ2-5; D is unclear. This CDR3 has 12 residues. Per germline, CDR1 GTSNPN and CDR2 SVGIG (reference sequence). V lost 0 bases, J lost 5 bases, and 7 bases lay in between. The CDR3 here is CAWSVYRETQYF. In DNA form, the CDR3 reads TGTGCCTGGAGTGTATATCGGGAGACCCAGTACTTC.

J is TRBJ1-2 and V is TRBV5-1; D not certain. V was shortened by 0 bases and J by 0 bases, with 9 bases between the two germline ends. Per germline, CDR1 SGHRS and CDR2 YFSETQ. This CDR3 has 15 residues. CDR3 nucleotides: TGCGCCAGCAGCTTGGGAGACGCGCCTAACTATGGCTACACCTTC. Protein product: CASSLGDAPNYGYTF. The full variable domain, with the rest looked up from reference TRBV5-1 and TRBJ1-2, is KAGVTQTPRYLIKTRGQQVTLSCSPISGHRSVSWYQQTPGQGLQFLFEYFSETQRNKGNFPGRFSGRQFSNSRSEMNVSTLELGDSALYLCASSLGDAPNYGYTFGSGTRLTVV.

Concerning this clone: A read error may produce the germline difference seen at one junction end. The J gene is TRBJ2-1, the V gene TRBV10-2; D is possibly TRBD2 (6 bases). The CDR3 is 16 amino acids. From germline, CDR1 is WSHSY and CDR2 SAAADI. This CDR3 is CASSDIRGGSYNERFF. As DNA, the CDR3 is TGCGCCAGCAGTGACATCCGGGGAGGCTCCTACAATGAGCGGTTCTTC.

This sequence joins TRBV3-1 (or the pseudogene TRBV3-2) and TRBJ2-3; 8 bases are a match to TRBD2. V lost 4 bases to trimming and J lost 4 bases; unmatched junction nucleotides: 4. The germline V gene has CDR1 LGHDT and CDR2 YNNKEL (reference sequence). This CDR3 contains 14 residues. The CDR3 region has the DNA TGTGCCAGCAGCCCAGGGACTAGAGCAGATACGCAGTATTTT. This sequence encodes CASSPGTRADTQYF.